One and the same sample provided the 15 T cell receptor beta chains below, sequenced in a study of shared clonotypes between healthy human individuals. The table came from immunoSEQ multiplex PCR; TCRdb's copy has only in-frame clones and leaves some out. The sample has over 2 million clones, 90% to 95% seen once; the top ten hold 0.13%. The sequenced sample was naive CD4+ T cells sorted from blood. The subset denotes: CD45RA+ positively selected. The source is a man aged 18 to 29 in good health.

The J gene is TRBJ2-3, the V gene TRBV7-2, with 10 bases that match TRBD2. The length of the CDR3 is 17 residues. V dropped 5 bases and J dropped 2; count of bases not matched to a gene: 10. CDR1 is SGHTA and CDR2 is FQGNSA in the germline V gene. As DNA, the CDR3 is TGTGCCAGCAGCGCTAAAAAGGGGACTAGCGCCACAGATACGCAGTATTTT. It specifies CASSAKKGTSATDTQYF.

On this clone: The junction differs from germline at one of its ends, possibly a read error. The chain carries TRBV2 and TRBJ2-5, with a possible D match to TRBD1 (6 bases). The CDR3 has 15 residues. CDR1 and CDR2 (germline): SNHLY, FYNNEI. The CDR3: CASSEVEGHQETQYF. In DNA, the CDR3 is TGTGCCAGCAGTGAAGTCGAGGGACACCAGGAGACCCAGTACTTC.

The chain recombines TRBV25-1 with TRBJ2-5, with TRBD1 as a possible D gene (5 bases). Germline V gives CDR1 MGHDK, CDR2 SYGVNS. Trimming took off 1 base at V and 3 bases at J, with 9 bases between the two ends. CDR3 length: 14 amino acids. CDR3 protein: CASSESTVKETQYF. The CDR3 region has the DNA TGTGCCAGCAGTGAATCGACAGTTAAAGAGACCCAGTACTTC.

This chain links TRBV9 with TRBJ1-2; no clear D. CDR1 and CDR2 (germline): SGDLS, YYNGEE. V was cut by 5 bases and J by 8 bases, with 13 bases left in between. CDR3 length: 12 residues. CDR3 in DNA: TGTGCCAGCAGGGCCACTCCCGGGGGCTACACCTTC. Its translation: CASRATPGGYTF.

This sequence joins TRBV5-6 and TRBJ2-3, with TRBD2 identical over 11 bases. Looked up from germline, CDR1 is SGHDT and CDR2 is YYEEEE. The junction had 3 bases not matched to a gene; V was cut back by 1 base and J by 5 bases. The CDR3 has 15 amino acids. Here the CDR3 reads CASSLRLAGGDTQYF. DNA for the CDR3: TGTGCCAGCAGCTTGCGGCTAGCGGGAGGAGATACGCAGTATTTT.

V is TRBV10-1 and J is TRBJ2-7; D call uncertain. Trimming shortened V by 8 bases and J by 6 bases, and 20 bases separated the two germline ends. Germline V gene lookup returns CDR1 WNHNN and CDR2 SYGVQD (reference sequence). The CDR3 is made up of 14 amino acids. The DNA for the CDR3 is TGCGCCAGCTCAAGGGCTGCCGAGACGGGCGAGCAGTACTTC. Protein sequence: CASSRAAETGEQYF.

The chain joins TRBV29-1 to TRBJ2-2; no definite D call. Trimming shortened V by 5 bases and J by 5 bases, and 12 bases separated the two germline ends. Germline-derived CDR1 and CDR2 are SQVTM and ANQGSEA. The CDR3 is 13 amino acids. The CDR3 nucleotides are TGCAGCGTTCTTAGCTTTATAACCGGGGAGCTGTTTTTT. This translates into CSVLSFITGELFF.

The chain links TRBV5-1 to TRBJ1-6, with D perhaps matching TRBD1 (5 bases). This CDR3 is built from 15 residues. Trimming shortened V by 5 bases and J by 7 bases, and 16 bases separated the two germline ends. Germline V CDR1 and CDR2: SGHRS, YFSETQ. The DNA for the CDR3 is TGCGCCAGCAGTCCGCTGGGGCAGAGAAATTCACCCCTCCACTTT. It specifies CASSPLGQRNSPLHF.

The chain links TRBV18 to TRBJ2-6; D remains unclear. This CDR3 contains 16 residues. CDR1 is KGHSH, CDR2 LQKENI, per germline. Trimming took 3 bases from V and 2 from J, leaving 11 bases between them. The CDR3: CASSPGWGTGANVLTF. Here the CDR3 DNA reads TGTGCCAGCTCACCTGGATGGGGTACTGGGGCCAACGTCCTGACTTTC.

The sample holds one count of this clone. The genes are TRBV28 and TRBJ2-1, with 7 bases that match TRBD1. CDR3 length equals 14 residues. V shed 7 bases, J shed 9 bases, and the junction held 12 bases outside the gene matches. Germline CDR1 is MDHEN and CDR2 is SYDVKM. Here the CDR3 reads CASIRQGRGGEQFF. As DNA, the CDR3 is TGTGCCAGCATTAGACAGGGTCGGGGTGGTGAGCAGTTCTTC. Filled out from reference TRBV28 and TRBJ2-1, the complete variable domain reads DVKVTQSSRYLVKRTGEKVFLECVQDMDHENMFWYRQDPGLGLRLIYFSYDVKMKEKGDIPEGYSVSREKKERFSLILESASTNQTSMYLCASIRQGRGGEQFFGPGTRLTVL.

For the CDR3, the DNA is TGCGCCAGCAGCTCCCTCCCTGTGGCTAGCACACCCTCCGAGCAGTACTTC. Translating gives CASSSLPVASTPSEQYF. The rearrangement links TRBV5-1 to TRBJ2-7; perhaps TRBD2 as D (5 bases). The V gene's germline CDR1 is SGHRS and CDR2 YFSETQ. Trimming stripped 3 bases from V and 6 bases from J, with 25 bases between. The CDR3 contains 17 residues.

V and J are TRBV11-2 and TRBJ2-1; 8 bases are a match to TRBD2. V trimming: 6 bases; J trimming: 5 bases; junction bases outside the gene matches: 12. This CDR3 has 16 amino acids. Germline V gene data show CDR1 as SGHAT and CDR2 as FQNNGV. The CDR3 DNA reads TGTGCCAGCAGAAAAATAGCGGGAAGGCTAAACAATGAGCAGTTCTTC. Protein sequence: CASRKIAGRLNNEQFF.

The rearrangement links TRBV28 to TRBJ2-1; the match to TRBD1 covers 7 bases. The CDR3 spans 15 residues. Per germline, CDR1 MDHEN and CDR2 SYDVKM. With 2 bases clipped from V and 8 bases from J, the junction kept 9 bases outside the gene matches. CDR3 in amino acids: CASSLKPRTGHEQFF. The CDR3 DNA reads as TGTGCCAGCAGTTTAAAGCCTCGGACAGGCCATGAGCAGTTCTTC.

The rearrangement links TRBV5-1 to TRBJ2-6; D uncertain. CDR3 length equals 15 residues. CDR1 and CDR2 from the germline V gene are SGHRS and YFSETQ. Trimming shortened V by 2 bases and J by 4 bases, and 10 bases separated the two germline ends. The CDR3 protein is CASSLMGDGANVLTF. DNA for the CDR3: TGCGCCAGCAGCTTAATGGGTGACGGGGCCAACGTCCTGACTTTC.

The J gene is TRBJ1-4, the V gene TRBV5-1; the D gene is possibly TRBD1 (5 bases). Germline V CDR1 and CDR2: SGHRS, YFSETQ. The germline V and J ends were trimmed by 7 bases and 7 bases, with 20 bases remaining between them. The length of the CDR3 is 15 residues. Here the CDR3 reads CASRTQPLVGEKLFF. In DNA form, the CDR3 reads TGCGCCAGCCGGACACAGCCCTTAGTAGGTGAAAAACTGTTTTTT.